This T cell receptor beta chain was sequenced for a study of T-cell reconstitution after alpha-beta-depleted transplantation in children (TCRdb year 2016). Regarding the complete study: Using TCR repertoire profiling, the study followed T-cell immune reconstitution in a quantitative way in children after TCRalphabeta/CD19-depleted allogeneic hematopoietic cell transplantation.

Compared with germline, V lacks 2 bases and J lacks 3 bases; bases without a gene match: 7. The CDR3 holds 15 amino acids from the cysteine to the phenylalanine. The entry retains the CDR3 DNA only, 45 bases that are in frame from base 1. Library prep was done by PCR. Sequencing was performed on an Illumina HiSeq 2500. TCR libraries were prepared with molecular barcoding, using unique molecular identifiers to normalize TCRbeta repertoire quantification. TCRdb cleaned the public reads at Q25 with fastp, built clones with MiXCR and kept in-frame beta chains. Rows with a matching CDR3 protein are joined into one entry that keeps the most common DNA and genes. The table for this sample lists 490,000 or so distinct CDR3 sequences; approximately 12% of them were counted only once. Of the sample, about 6% is held by the ten largest clones. This clonotype turned up a few times. Its antigen is not yet known. No base quality information exists; no much larger clone differs at one position.

The receptor was isolated from a human donor who donated a stem cell graft to a child with combined immunodeficiency. This sequence uses TRBV12-3 or TRBV12-4 and TRBJ2-7, and 7 junction bases match TRBD2. The specimen comprised PBMCs from the stem cell graft donor, sampled from the stem cell graft. Here is the DNA: TGTGCCAGCAGTTTACGTCGGGAGGATATCTACGAGCAGTACTTC. Its product reads: CASSLRREDIYEQYF.